This T cell receptor beta chain was identified in a study of Ad26.COV2.S vaccination and SARS-CoV-2 variants. Assay: immunoSEQ multiplex PCR; the TCRdb copy retains only in-frame clones and omits some. The sample has about 680,000 clones, 80% to 90% seen once; the top ten hold approximately 1.5%. Whole-study findings and limits: Relative to placebo recipients, vaccine recipients exhibited elevated spike-specific TCR breadth.

Trimming removed 4 bases from V and 5 bases from J; junction bases left unmatched: 8. CDR1 LNHNV and CDR2 YYDKDF come from the germline V gene (reference sequence). The length of the CDR3 is 16 residues. Treatment specified: over 15 received Ad26.COV2.S at low or high dose, single or two shots; about 5 received placebo; per-sample allocation not given. Each sample was drawn 63 days after the first injection (of vaccine or placebo). About this clone itself: Its matching antigen is unknown.

Here the sequenced sample was peripheral blood, taken in a trial of Ad26.COV2.S vaccine versus placebo. J is TRBJ2-2 and V is TRBV15; 9 positions match TRBD1. This sequence was found in a person aged 18-60 years who received the Ad26.COV2.S COVID-19 vaccine or a placebo. The CDR3 loop reads CATSTSGQGKTGELFF. DNA for the CDR3: TGTGCCACCAGCACCTCGGGACAGGGTAAAACCGGGGAGCTGTTTTTT.